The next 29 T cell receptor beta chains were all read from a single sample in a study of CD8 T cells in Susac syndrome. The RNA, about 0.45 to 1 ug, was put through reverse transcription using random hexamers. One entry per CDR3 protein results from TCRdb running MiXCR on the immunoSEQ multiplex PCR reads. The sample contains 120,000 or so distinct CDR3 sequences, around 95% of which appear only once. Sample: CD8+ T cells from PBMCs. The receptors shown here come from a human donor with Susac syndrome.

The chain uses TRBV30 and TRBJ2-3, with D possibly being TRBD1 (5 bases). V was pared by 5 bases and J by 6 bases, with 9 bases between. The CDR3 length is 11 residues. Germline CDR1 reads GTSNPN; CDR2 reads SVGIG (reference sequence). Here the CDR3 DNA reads TGTGCCTGGTTGAAGGGGGATACGCAGTATTTT. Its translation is CAWLKGDTQYF. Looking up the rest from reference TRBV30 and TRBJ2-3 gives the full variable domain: SQTIHQWPATLVQPVGSPLSLECTVEGTSNPNLYWYRQAAGRGLQLLFYSVGIGQISSEVPQNLSASRPQDRQFILSSKKLLLSDSGFYLCAWLKGDTQYFGPGTRLTVL.

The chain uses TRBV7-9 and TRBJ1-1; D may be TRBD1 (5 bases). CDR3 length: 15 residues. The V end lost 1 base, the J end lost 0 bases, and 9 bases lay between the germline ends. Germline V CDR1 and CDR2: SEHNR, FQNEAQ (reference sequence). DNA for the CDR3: TGTGCCAGCAGCTTAGGGGCAGGGCTGAACACTGAAGCTTTCTTT. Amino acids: CASSLGAGLNTEAFF.

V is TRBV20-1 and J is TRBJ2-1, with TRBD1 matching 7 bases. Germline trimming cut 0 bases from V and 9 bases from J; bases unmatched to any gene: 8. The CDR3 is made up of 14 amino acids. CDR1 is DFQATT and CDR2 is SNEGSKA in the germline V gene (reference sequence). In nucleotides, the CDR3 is TGCAGTGCTAGAGATCATCAGGGGGAAGTTGAGCAGTTCTTC. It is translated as CSARDHQGEVEQFF.

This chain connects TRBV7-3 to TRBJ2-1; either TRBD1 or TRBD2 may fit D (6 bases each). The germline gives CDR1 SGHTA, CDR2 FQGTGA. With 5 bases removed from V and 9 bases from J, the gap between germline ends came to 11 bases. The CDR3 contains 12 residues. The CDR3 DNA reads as TGTGCCAGCAGCCCAAAGGGGGGTGAGCAGTTCTTC. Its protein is CASSPKGGEQFF.

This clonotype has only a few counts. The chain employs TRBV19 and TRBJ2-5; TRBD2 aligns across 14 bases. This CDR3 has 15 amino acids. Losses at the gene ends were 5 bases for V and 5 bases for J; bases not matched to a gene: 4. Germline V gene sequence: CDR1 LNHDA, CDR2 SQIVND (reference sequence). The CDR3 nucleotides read TGTGCCAGTAGTCCGGGACTAGCGGGGGCCGAGACCCAGTACTTC. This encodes CASSPGLAGAETQYF.

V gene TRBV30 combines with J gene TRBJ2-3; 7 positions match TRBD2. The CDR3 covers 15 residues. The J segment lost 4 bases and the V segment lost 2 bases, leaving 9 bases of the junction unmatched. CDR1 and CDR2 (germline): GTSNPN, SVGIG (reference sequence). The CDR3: CAWSRAVGGADTQYF. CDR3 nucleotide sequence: TGTGCCTGGAGTAGGGCGGTGGGAGGGGCAGATACGCAGTATTTT.

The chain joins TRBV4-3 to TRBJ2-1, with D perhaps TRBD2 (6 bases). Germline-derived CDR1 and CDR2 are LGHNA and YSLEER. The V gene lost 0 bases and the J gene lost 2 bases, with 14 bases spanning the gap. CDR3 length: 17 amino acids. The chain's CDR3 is CASSQDLSGPTYNEQFF. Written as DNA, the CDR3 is TGCGCCAGCAGCCAAGATCTTAGCGGACCTACCTACAATGAGCAGTTCTTC.

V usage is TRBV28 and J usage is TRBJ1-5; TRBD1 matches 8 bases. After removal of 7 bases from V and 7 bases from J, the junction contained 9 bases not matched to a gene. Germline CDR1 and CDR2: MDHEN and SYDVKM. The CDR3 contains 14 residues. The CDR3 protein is CASTPTGDGQPQHF. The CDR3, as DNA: TGTGCCAGCACTCCGACAGGGGATGGACAGCCCCAGCATTTT. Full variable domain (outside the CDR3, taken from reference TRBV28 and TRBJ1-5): DVKVTQSSRYLVKRTGEKVFLECVQDMDHENMFWYRQDPGLGLRLIYFSYDVKMKEKGDIPEGYSVSREKKERFSLILESASTNQTSMYLCASTPTGDGQPQHFGDGTRLSIL.

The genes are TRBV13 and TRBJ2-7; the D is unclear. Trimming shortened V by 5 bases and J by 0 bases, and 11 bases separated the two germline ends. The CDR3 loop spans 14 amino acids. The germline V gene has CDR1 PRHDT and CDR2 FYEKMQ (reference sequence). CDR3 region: CASSAHEVSYEQYF. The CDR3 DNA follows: TGTGCCAGCAGCGCCCACGAAGTCTCCTACGAGCAGTACTTC.

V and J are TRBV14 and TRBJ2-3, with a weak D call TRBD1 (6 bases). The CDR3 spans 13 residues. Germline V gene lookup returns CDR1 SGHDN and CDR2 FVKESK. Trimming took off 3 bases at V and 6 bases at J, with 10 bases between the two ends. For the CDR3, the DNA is TGTGCCAGCAGCCAGGTACAGGGTGATACGCAGTATTTT. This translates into CASSQVQGDTQYF.

The CDR3 nucleotides read TGTGCCAGCAGCTTAGAACAGGGGGCAGGACAGCCCCAGCATTTT. Its translation: CASSLEQGAGQPQHF. The rearrangement uses TRBV7-6 and TRBJ1-5; 9 nucleotides match TRBD1. The CDR3 is 15 amino acids. V lost 1 base, J lost 7 bases, and 5 bases stayed unmatched. In germline, CDR1 is SGHVS, CDR2 FNYEAQ.

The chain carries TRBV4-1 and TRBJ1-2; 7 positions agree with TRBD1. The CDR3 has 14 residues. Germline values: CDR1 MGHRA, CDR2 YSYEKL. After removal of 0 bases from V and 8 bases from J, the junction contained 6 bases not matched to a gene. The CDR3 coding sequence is TGCGCCAGCAGCCAAGAGATAAGGGGGCAAGGCTACACCTTC. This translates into CASSQEIRGQGYTF.

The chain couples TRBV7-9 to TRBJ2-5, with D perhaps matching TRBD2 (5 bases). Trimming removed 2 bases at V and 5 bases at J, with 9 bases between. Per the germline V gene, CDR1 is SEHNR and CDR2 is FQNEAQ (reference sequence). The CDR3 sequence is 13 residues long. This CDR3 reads CASSLKAGETQYF. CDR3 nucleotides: TGTGCCAGCAGCTTAAAGGCGGGTGAGACCCAGTACTTC.

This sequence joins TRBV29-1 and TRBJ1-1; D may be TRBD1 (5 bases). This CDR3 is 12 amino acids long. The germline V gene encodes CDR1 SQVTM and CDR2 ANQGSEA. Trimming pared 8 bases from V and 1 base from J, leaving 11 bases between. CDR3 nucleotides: TGCAGCTTCCGGGGGGGGAACACTGAAGCTTTCTTT. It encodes CSFRGGNTEAFF.

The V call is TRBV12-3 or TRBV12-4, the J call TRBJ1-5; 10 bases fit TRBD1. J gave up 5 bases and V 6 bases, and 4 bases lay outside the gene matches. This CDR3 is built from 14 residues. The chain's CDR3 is CASRAGTGDQPQHF. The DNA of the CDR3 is TGTGCCAGCAGAGCCGGGACAGGGGATCAGCCCCAGCATTTT.

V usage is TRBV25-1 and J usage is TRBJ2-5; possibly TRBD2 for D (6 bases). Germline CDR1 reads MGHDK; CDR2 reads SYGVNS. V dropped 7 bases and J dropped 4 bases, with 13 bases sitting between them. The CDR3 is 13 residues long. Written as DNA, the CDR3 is TGTGCCAGCACCCCGGGACTGGGAGAGACCCAGTACTTC. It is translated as CASTPGLGETQYF.

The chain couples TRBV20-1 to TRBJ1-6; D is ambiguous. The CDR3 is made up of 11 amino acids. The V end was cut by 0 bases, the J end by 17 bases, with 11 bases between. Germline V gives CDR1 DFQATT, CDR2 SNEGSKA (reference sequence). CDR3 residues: CSAREGQLVHF. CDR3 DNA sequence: TGCAGTGCTAGAGAAGGGCAGTTAGTCCACTTT.

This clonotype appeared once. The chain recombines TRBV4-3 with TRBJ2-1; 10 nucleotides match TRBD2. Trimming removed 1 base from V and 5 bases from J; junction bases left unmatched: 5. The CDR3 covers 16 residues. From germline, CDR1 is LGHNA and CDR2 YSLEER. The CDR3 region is CASSQAASGSDNEQFF. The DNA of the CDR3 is TGCGCCAGCAGCCAAGCTGCTAGCGGGAGTGACAATGAGCAGTTCTTC.

The CDR3 loop is CASRQGNTEAFF. The CDR3 nucleotides are TGTGCCAGCAGACAGGGGAACACTGAAGCTTTCTTT. This chain connects TRBV25-1 to TRBJ1-1; TRBD1 might be the D (6 bases). V lost 6 bases to trimming and J lost 1 base, with 6 bases between them. This CDR3 has 12 residues. Germline-derived CDR1 and CDR2 are MGHDK and SYGVNS.

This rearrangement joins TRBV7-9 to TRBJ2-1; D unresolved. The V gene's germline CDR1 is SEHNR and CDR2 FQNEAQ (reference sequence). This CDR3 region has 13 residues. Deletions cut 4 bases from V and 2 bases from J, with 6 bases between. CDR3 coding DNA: TGTGCCAGCAGCTCCTGGACCTACAATGAGCAGTTCTTC. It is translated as CASSSWTYNEQFF.

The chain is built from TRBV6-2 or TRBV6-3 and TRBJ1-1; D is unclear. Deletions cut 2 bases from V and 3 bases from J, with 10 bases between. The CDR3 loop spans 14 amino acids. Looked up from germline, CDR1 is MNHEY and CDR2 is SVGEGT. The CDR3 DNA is TGTGCCAGCAGTTACCCCTATGGGGACACTGAAGCTTTCTTT. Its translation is CASSYPYGDTEAFF.

CDR3 in DNA: TGTGCCATCAGTGTCCCTCCAGATACGCAGTATTTT. Its translation is CAISVPPDTQYF. The chain joins TRBV10-3 to TRBJ2-3; D unclear. Per germline, CDR1 ENHRY and CDR2 SYGVKD. V lost 4 bases, J lost 4 bases, and 6 bases lay in between. The CDR3 is made up of 12 amino acids.

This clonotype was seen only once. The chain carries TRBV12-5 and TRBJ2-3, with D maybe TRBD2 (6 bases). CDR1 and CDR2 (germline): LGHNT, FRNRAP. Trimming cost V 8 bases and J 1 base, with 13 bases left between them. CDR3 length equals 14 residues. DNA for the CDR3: TGTGCTAGTTTACCGGGACTGCGCACAGATACGCAGTATTTT. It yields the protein CASLPGLRTDTQYF.

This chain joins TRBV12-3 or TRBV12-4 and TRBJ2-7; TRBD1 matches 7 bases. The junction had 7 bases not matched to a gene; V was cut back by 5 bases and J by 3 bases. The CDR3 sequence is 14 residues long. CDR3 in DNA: TGTGCCAGCAGTATCGACAGGGAGTTCTACGAGCAGTACTTC. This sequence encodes CASSIDREFYEQYF.

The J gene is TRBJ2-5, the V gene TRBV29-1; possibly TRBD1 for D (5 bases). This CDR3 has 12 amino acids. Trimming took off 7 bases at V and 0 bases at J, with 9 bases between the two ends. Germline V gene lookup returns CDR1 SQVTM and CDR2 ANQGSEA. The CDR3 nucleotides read TGCAGCGGGGCAGGGAACCAAGAGACCCAGTACTTC. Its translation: CSGAGNQETQYF.

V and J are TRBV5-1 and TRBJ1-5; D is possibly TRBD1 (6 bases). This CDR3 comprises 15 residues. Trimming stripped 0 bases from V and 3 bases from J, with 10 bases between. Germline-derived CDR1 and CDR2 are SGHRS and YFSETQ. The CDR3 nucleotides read TGCGCCAGCAGCTTGGTGGGGGGCTCCAATCAGCCCCAGCATTTT. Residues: CASSLVGGSNQPQHF.

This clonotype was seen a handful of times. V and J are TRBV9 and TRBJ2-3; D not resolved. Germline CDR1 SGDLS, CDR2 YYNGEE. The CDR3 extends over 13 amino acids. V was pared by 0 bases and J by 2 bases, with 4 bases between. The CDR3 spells CASSVASTDTQYF. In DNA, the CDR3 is TGTGCCAGCAGCGTAGCTTCCACAGATACGCAGTATTTT.

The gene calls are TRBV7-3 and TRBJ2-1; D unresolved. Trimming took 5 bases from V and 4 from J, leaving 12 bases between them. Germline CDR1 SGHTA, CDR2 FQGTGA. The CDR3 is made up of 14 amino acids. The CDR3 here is CASSPSPEYNEQFF. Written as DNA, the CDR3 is TGTGCCAGCAGCCCCTCGCCCGAGTACAATGAGCAGTTCTTC.

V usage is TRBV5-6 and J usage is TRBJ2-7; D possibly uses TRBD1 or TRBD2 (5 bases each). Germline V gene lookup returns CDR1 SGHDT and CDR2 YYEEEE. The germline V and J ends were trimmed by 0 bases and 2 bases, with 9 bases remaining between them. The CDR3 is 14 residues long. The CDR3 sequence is CASSLALGAYEQYF. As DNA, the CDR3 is TGTGCCAGCAGCTTGGCCTTGGGGGCCTACGAGCAGTACTTC.